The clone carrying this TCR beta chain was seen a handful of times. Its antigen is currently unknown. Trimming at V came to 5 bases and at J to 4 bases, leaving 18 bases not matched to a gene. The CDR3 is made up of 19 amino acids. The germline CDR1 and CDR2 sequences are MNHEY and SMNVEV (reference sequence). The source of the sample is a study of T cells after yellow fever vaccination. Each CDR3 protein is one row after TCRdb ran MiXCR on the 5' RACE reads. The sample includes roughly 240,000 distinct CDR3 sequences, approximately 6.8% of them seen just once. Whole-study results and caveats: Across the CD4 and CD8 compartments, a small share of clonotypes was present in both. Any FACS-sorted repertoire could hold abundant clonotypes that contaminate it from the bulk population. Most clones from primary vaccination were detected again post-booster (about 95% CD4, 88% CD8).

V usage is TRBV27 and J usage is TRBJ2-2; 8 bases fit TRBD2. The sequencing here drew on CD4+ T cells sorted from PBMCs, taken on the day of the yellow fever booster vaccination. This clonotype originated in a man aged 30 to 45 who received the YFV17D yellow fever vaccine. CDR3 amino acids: CASSPRGGSAVFITGELFF. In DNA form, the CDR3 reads TGTGCCAGCAGTCCCCGGGGGGGGAGTGCGGTATTTATCACCGGGGAGCTGTTTTTT.